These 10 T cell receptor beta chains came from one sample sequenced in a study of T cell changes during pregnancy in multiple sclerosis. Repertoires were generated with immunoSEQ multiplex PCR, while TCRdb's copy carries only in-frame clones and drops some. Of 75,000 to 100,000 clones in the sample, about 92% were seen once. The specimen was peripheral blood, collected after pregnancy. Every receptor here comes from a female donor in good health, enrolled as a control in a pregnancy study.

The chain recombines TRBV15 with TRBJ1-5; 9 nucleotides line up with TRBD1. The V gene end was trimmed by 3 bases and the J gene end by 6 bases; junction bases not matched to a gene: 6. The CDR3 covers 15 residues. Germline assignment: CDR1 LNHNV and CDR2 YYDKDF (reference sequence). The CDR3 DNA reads TGTGCCACCAGCAGCAGGACAGGGGTGGCTCAGCCCCAGCATTTT. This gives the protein CATSSRTGVAQPQHF.

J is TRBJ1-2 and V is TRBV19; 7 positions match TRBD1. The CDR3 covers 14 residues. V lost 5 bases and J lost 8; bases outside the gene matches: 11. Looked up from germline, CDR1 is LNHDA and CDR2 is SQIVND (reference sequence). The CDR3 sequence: CASSPGTVAGGYTF. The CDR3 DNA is TGTGCCAGTAGTCCAGGGACAGTCGCGGGGGGCTACACCTTC. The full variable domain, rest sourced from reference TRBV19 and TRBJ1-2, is DGGITQSPKYLFRKEGQNVTLSCEQNLNHDAMYWYRQDPGQGLRLIYYSQIVNDFQKGDIAEGYSVSREKKESFPLTVTSAQKNPTAFYLCASSPGTVAGGYTFGSGTRLTVV.

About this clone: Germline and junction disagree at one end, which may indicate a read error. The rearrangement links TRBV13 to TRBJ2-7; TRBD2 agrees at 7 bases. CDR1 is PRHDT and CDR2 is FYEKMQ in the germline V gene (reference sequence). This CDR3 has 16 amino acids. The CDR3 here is CASTQAGGGRLYEQCF. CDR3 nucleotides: TGTGCCAGCACCCAAGCTGGAGGCGGGAGACTCTACGAGCAGTGCTTC. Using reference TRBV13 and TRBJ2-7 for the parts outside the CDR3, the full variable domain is AAGVIQSPRHLIKEKRETATLKCYPIPRHDTVYWYQQGPGQDPQFLISFYEKMQSDKGSIPDRFSAQQFSDYHSELNMSSLELGDSALYFCASTQAGGGRLYEQCFGPGTRLTVT.

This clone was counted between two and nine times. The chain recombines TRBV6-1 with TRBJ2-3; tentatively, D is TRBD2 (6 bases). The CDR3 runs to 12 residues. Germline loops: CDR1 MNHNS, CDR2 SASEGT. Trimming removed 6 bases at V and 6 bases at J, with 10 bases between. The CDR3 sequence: CASRPGRDTQYF. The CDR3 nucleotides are TGTGCCAGCAGACCAGGGAGGGATACGCAGTATTTT.

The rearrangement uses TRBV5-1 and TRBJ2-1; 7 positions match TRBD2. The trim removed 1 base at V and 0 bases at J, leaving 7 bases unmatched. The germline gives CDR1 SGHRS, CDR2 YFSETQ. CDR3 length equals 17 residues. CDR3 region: CASSLRWGGSSYNEQFF. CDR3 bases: TGCGCCAGCAGCTTGAGGTGGGGGGGGAGCTCCTACAATGAGCAGTTCTTC.

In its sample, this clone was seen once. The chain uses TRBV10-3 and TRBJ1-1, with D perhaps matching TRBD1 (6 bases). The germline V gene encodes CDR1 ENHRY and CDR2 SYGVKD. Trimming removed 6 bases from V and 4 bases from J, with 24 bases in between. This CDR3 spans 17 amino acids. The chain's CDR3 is CAISPRMGAYETTEAFF. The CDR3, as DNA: TGTGCCATCAGCCCGAGAATGGGGGCTTATGAAACCACTGAAGCTTTCTTT.

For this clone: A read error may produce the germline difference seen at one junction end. The CDR3 sequence: CASSVARRPDF. The CDR3, as DNA: TGTGCCAGCAGCGTAGCTAGGAGGCCGGACTTC. V usage is TRBV9 and J usage is TRBJ1-2; D not resolved. The germline gives CDR1 SGDLS, CDR2 YYNGEE. The CDR3 contains 11 residues.

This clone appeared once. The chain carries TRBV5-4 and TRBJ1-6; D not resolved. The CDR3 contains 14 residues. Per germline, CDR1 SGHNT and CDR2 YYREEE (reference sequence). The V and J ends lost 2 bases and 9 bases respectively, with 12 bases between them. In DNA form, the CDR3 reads TGTGCCAGCAGCTTCGGCGCGGGGAGTTCACCCCTCCACTTT. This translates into CASSFGAGSSPLHF.

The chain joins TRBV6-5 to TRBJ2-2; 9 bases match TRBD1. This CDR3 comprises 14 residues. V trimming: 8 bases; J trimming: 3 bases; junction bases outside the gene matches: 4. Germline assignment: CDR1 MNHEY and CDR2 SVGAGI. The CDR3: CASGTGLDTGELFF. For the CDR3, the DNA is TGTGCCAGCGGGACAGGGCTCGACACCGGGGAGCTGTTTTTT.

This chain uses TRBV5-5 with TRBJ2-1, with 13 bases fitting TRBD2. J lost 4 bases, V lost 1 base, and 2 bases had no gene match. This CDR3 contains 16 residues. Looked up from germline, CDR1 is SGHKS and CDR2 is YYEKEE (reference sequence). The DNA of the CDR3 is TGTGCCAGCAGCTTGACTAGCGGGGGGGTATACAATGAGCAGTTCTTC. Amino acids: CASSLTSGGVYNEQFF.